This note documents a single T cell receptor beta chain sequence. No cognate antigen has been identified for it. Base qualities are not recorded, but no much larger clone differs from it by a single base. TCR CDR3 regions were amplified from genomic DNA by multiplex PCR using the deep immunoSEQ assay. Extracted genomic DNA from each cell subset was spread evenly across all wells of several immunoSEQ 96-well plates, with each plate serving as a replicate. Each replicate PCR for unsorted PBMC received 300 to 350 ng genomic DNA, equal to tens of thousands of T cell genomes. Ten immunoSEQ deep assay plates were used to sequence unsorted PBMC genomic DNA. Purified libraries were measured with a Qubit 3.0 fluorometer, size-checked on a Bioanalyzer 2100, and measured again with the KAPA Library Quantification kit. Each immunoSEQ 96-well plate was sequenced on its own single-read 150-cycle Illumina NextSeq 550 flow cell. The paper's processing steps were these. Because only junctional sequences without quality scores were contained in the immunoSEQ output, filtering matching that applied to full-length reads could not be performed. To assign V/J genes and CDR3, sequences were annotated against IMGT germline references using PyIR, a Python wrapper for IgBLAST v1.9. Any read was removed if the V/J assignment was weak (E-value above 1e-6), the CDR3 was missing, or the read contained stop codons, out-of-frame junctions, or ambiguous translated residues. V3J clonotypes were defined as sequences sharing the same inferred V gene, J gene, and CDR3 amino acid sequence. To compute the percentage overlap between repertoires, the number of shared unique clonotypes was divided by the size of the smaller repertoire. Three approaches were used to assess repertoire richness: RTK rarefaction, the Chao1 estimator, and Recon v2.1 estimates of unobserved clonotypes. TCRdb took over this immuneACCESS table, retaining in-frame rearrangements with V and J assigned. Such tables are incomplete; in checked studies, under half of the missing clones stem from an unresolved V gene, and the remainder is unexplained. Clonal size and the V and J genes are those of that table, whereas D and trimming came from the DNA. Here the sample has fewer than 650,000 clones; roughly four fifths occur a single time. The ten most abundant clones make up more than 10% of the sample.

The sample belongs to a study of shared clonotypes between healthy human individuals (dated by TCRdb to the early 2020s). Looking at the study overall: Two women and a few men aged 18 to 49 years were included in the cohort. To estimate repertoire size and how much clonotype sharing occurs between individuals, the study deeply sequenced the blood TCR repertoires of five or six healthy adults. Libraries were prepared and TCR repertoires were sequenced by different laboratories using diverse techniques, in order to increase sequencing depth and limit assay-specific biases. Leukapheresis yielded between about 0.85 and 9 billion PBMCs per donor. Broad study findings and their caveats: Pairwise subsampling indicated that sequencing depth was expected to affect the degree of clonotype sharing among donors. Because the study included a small number of donors, the genetic and exposure-history diversity represented was limited. Sampling was limited to blood, and TCR repertoires in tissue likely differ from TCR repertoires in blood.

Via the germline V gene, CDR1 is SQVTM and CDR2 ANQGSEA. V loses 0 bases of germline sequence and J loses 5 bases, and the interval between the two ends is 7 bases. Taken from cysteine to phenylalanine, the CDR3 has 12 residues. Only the CDR3 portion is preserved as DNA: 36 bases, with reading frame beginning at the first base. Healthy HIV-negative adults with no recently reported acute infections or vaccinations were included as donors. Every donor was a Caucasian adult residing in Nashville, Tennessee, USA. For unsorted samples, tens of millions of PBMCs were counted, and genomic DNA was extracted using the QIAamp DNA Blood Mini kit. Blood was collected by leukapheresis, and PBMCs were isolated by Ficoll-Histopaque density gradient centrifugation and then cryopreserved in liquid nitrogen vapor phase.

The source is a woman in her thirties or forties in good health. Some clones in this sample may be carry-over from other donors' samples. Specimen: PBMCs. The chain was built from TRBV29-1 and TRBJ1-2, with the D gene call left open. The CDR3 corresponds to CSVEDQRYGYTF. DNA sequence: TGCAGCGTTGAAGATCAACGGTATGGCTACACCTTC. This CDR3, with the reference TRBV29-1 and TRBJ1-2 proteins standing in past its ends, gives the full variable domain SAVISQKPSRDICQRGTSLTIQCQVDSQVTMMFWYRQQPGQSLTLIATANQGSEATYESGFVIDKFPISRPNLTFSTLTVSNMSPEDSSIYLCSVEDQRYGYTFGSGTRLTVV.